This T cell receptor beta chain was sequenced in a study of blood T cell repertoires in COVID-19. Germline CDR1 and CDR2: MGHRA and YSYEKL. The CDR3 has 17 amino acids. V lost 1 base, J lost 2 bases, and 17 bases lay in between. Original analysis: Estimation of nucleated cell counts was performed using reference gene primer amplification. Only in-frame clones appear in the TCRdb table, and some are missing; sequencing was by immunoSEQ multiplex PCR. For V, J and clone size, that table is used; D and trimming come from the DNA. The data contain approximately 250,000 clones, around nine tenths of them seen just once; the ten biggest clones take up around 1.6%.

Sequencing was carried out using peripheral blood. V and J are TRBV4-1 and TRBJ2-5; D is possibly TRBD2 (7 bases). The sequence came from a woman aged 55-70 years who had recovered from COVID-19. CDR3 protein: CASSQGGGGSGQETQYF. The CDR3 coding sequence is TGCGCCAGCAGCCAAGGAGGCGGGGGCTCGGGGCAAGAGACCCAGTACTTC.